Only a few counts were recorded for the clone carrying this TCR beta chain. The sample is drawn from a study of Graves' ophthalmopathy and Graves' hyperthyroidism. The CDR3 consists of 16 residues. The germline V gene has CDR1 SEHNR and CDR2 FQNEAQ (reference sequence). V was shortened by 1 base and J by 3 bases, with 12 bases between the two germline ends. The authors amplified TCR beta CDR3 regions, and they did so from RNA transcripts for repertoire sequencing. The library came from an HTBI-primed first-round RT-PCR and a second-round multiplex PCR. TCRdb reprocessed the multiplex PCR reads via MiXCR and lists one record per CDR3 protein. Among roughly 500,000 distinct CDR3 sequences listed, roughly an eighth were seen once.

The TCR comes from a woman aged 25 to 45 with Graves' ophthalmopathy. The chain is built from TRBV7-9 and TRBJ2-2; no firm D call. Sample: blood. The CDR3 is CASSLGTNWYTGELFF. The CDR3 DNA sequence: TGTGCCAGCAGCTTAGGAACGAACTGGTACACCGGGGAGCTGTTTTTT.